Below, 2 T cell receptor beta chains from the same sample are listed, as sequenced in a study of early T cells in non-severe SARS-CoV-2 infection. TCRdb reprocessed the 5' RACE reads via MiXCR and lists one record per CDR3 protein. The data hold approximately 79,000 distinct CDR3 sequences, with around 13% observed a single time. Sequenced: whole blood. The source is an adult who was a healthcare worker with PCR-confirmed SARS-CoV-2 infection or an uninfected control (not recorded which).

This clonotype was found a few times. This rearrangement joins TRBV29-1 to TRBJ2-5; D is undetermined. The CDR3 consists of 10 residues. V shed 3 bases and J shed 4 bases, with 3 bases lying between them. Looked up from germline, CDR1 is SQVTM and CDR2 is ANQGSEA. The CDR3 region is CSVEIETQYF. DNA of the CDR3: TGCAGCGTTGAGATAGAGACCCAGTACTTC.

There are a few counts of this clonotype. This sequence joins TRBV15 and TRBJ2-3; no firm D call. V was pared by 3 bases and J by 7 bases, with 8 bases between. The CDR3 extends over 12 amino acids. Germline-derived CDR1 and CDR2 are LNHNV and YYDKDF (reference sequence). CDR3 sequence (DNA): TGTGCCACCAGCAGTGGGGTGCATACGCAGTATTTT. Translating gives CATSSGVHTQYF.